This T cell receptor beta chain came from a study of blood T cell repertoires in COVID-19. Study overall: The study drew acute and convalescent COVID-19 samples from the United States, Italy and Spain.

This CDR3 has 13 amino acids. V was cut by 6 bases and J by 2 bases, with 11 bases left in between. In the source study's methods: The authors estimated nucleated cell counts from reference gene primer amplification. Here immunoSEQ multiplex PCR was the method, and the copy in TCRdb shows in-frame clones only, minus some. D and trimming come from the DNA, and the V and J calls and clone size come from that table. The table shows around 220,000 clones, with under 85% occurring only once. The chain has TRBV12-3 or TRBV12-4 and TRBJ2-7; possibly TRBD1 for D (6 bases). The TCR sequence derives from a middle-aged woman with active or convalescent COVID-19. The sequenced sample consisted of peripheral blood. The CDR3 loop reads CASSRQVPYEQYF. In nucleotides, the CDR3 is TGTGCCAGCAGCAGACAGGTTCCCTACGAGCAGTACTTC.